The clone carrying this T cell receptor (beta chain) was observed a few times. The CDR3 has 12 amino acids. V lost 6 bases, J lost 8 bases, and 13 bases lay in between. The germline V gene encodes CDR1 KGHSH and CDR2 LQKENI. This record belongs to a study of CD8 T cells in Susac syndrome. cDNA came from around 0.5 to 1 ug RNA primed by random hexamers. TCRdb called the immunoSEQ multiplex PCR reads again in MiXCR, with one record for every CDR3 protein. Of 250,000 to 300,000 distinct CDR3 sequences in the sample, around 83% are singletons; the top ten hold over 0.095%. The origin of this receptor is a human donor with multiple sclerosis. This chain links TRBV18 with TRBJ1-2; D not resolved. The sample comprised CD8+ T cells from PBMCs. The CDR3 bases are TGTGCCAGCTCCCGAGACCGAGAGGGCTACACCTTC. Its translation is CASSRDREGYTF.